This TCR beta chain comes out of a study of OX40 agonist ivuxolimab in advanced cancers. With regard to the full study: The costimulatory receptor OX40 (CD134) was targeted by ivuxolimab, a fully human IgG2 agonistic monoclonal antibody. The purpose of peripheral TCRbeta sequencing was to test whether ivuxolimab changed TCR sequence diversity and led to clonal T-cell expansion. Intravenous ivuxolimab was administered to patients every 2 weeks at six dose levels: 0.01, 0.1, 0.3, 1.5, 3 and 10 mg/kg. Of the 50 to 55 patients in dose escalation, about 19 had hepatocellular carcinoma, some 15 had melanoma, 9 had renal cell carcinoma and 9 had head and neck cancer. Patients were allowed to have had prior anti-PD-1, anti-PD-L1 or anti-CTLA-4 therapy, and around two fifths of the dose-escalation patients had been treated with checkpoint inhibitors. Three dose-escalation patients achieved partial responses, one with hepatocellular carcinoma and two with cutaneous melanoma. The dose-escalation cohort was about 83% male with a mean age of about 65 years, ranging from roughly 23 to 80. The monotherapy dose-escalation portion (N of about 47 patients) of the phase I ivuxolimab trial is reported in the paper.

The germline V gene supplies CDR1 MNHNS and CDR2 SASEGT. Reading from cysteine to phenylalanine, the CDR3 counts 14 amino acids. Solely the CDR3 DNA is kept, with 42 bases framed from the first base. Relative to germline, V is 6 bases shorter and J is 1 base shorter, with 13 bases between their ends. Of note for this clone: The specificity of this receptor is unknown. Base-call qualities are not available, and no considerably larger clone is one nucleotide away.

Patients with a history of autoimmune disease or receiving systemic immunosuppression were excluded from the trial. Peripheral blood for TCR sequencing was drawn from every dose cohort at baseline, at cycle 4 day 1 and at cycle 7 day 1. Samples came from an open-label, multicenter, first-in-human phase I dose-escalation trial of ivuxolimab. Adults with locally advanced or metastatic head and neck squamous cell, hepatocellular, melanoma or renal cell carcinoma were enrolled in the trial. Before TCR sequencing, CD4+ T cells and CD8+ T cells were sorted from peripheral blood as separate populations. What the study reported, not specific to this receptor: Which antigens the clonally expanded peripheral T cells were specific for was not determined. On average, CD8+ T cells showed more expanded clones than CD4+ T cells after ivuxolimab. In partial responders in the 0.1-3.0 mg/kg groups, normalized peripheral clonal expansion was found to be among the lowest, especially among CD8+ T cells. At doses of 0.1 to 3.0 mg/kg, clonal expansion of both CD4+ and CD8+ T cells in blood was seen between baseline and week 6. Low levels of normalized T-cell clonal expansion were also seen in some nonresponding patients.

To sequence the TCRbeta CDR3 region, genomic DNA was isolated from the sorted cells. The immunoSEQ Assay was used for sequencing of TCRbeta CDR3 regions. Here the immuneACCESS table is served through TCRdb, limited to in-frame sequences with V and J called. Missing clones are a known gap in these copies; in checked studies unresolved V genes cover under half, and the rest lacks a known reason. For this sample the table gives more than 75,000 clones, of which more than 85% were detected only once. Of the sample, approximately 0.99% is held by the ten largest clones. The chain is made from TRBV6-1 and TRBJ2-7; TRBD1 might be the D gene, on 5 matching bases. This clonotype originated in an adult with an advanced solid tumor such as melanoma, head and neck, liver or kidney cancer. Specimen: CD4+ or CD8+ T cells sorted from blood, collected in a trial of the OX40 agonist ivuxolimab. The DNA reads as follows: TGTGCCAGCAGGAGGACAATTCCGTCCTACGAGCAGTACTTC. Its protein product is CASRRTIPSYEQYF.